Sequencing of this T cell receptor (beta chain) was carried out in a study of blood T cell repertoires in COVID-19. Whole-study context: COVID-19 samples, acute and convalescent, were from the United States, Italy and Spain.

The authors' processing: It was from reference gene primer amplification that nucleated cell counts were estimated. Produced via immunoSEQ multiplex PCR; TCRdb's table is partial and in-frame only. V and J calls and clone size are copied from that table; D and trimming were computed from the DNA. This sample has 150,000 to 200,000 clones, with roughly 91% found just once. This CDR3 is built from 16 residues. Trimming took 3 bases from V and 1 from J, leaving 14 bases between them. In germline, CDR1 is LNHDA, CDR2 SQIVND (reference sequence). This sequence was found in a human donor in a cohort sampled during active COVID-19. The sequenced sample was peripheral blood. The V gene is TRBV19, the J gene TRBJ2-3; D is possibly TRBD2 (6 bases). Here the CDR3 reads CASSMLGGRRTDTQYF. The CDR3 region has the DNA TGTGCCAGTAGTATGTTAGGAGGGAGGCGCACAGATACGCAGTATTTT.